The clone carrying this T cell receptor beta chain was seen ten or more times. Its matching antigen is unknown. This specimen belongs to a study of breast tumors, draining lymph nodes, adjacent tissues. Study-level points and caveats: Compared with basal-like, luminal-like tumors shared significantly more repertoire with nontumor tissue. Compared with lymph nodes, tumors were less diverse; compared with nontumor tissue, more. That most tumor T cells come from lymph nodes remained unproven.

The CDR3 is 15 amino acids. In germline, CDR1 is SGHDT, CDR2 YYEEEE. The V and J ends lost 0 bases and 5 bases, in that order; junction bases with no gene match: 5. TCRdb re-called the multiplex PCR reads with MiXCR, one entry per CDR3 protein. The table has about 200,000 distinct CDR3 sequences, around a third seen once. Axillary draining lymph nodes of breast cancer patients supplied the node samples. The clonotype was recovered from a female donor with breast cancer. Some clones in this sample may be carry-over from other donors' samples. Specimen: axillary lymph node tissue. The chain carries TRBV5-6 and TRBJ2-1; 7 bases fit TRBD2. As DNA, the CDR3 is TGTGCCAGCAGCTTGGGTGGCGGGAGCGACAATGAGCAGTTCTTC. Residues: CASSLGGGSDNEQFF.